This T cell receptor beta chain was recorded in a study of blood T cell repertoires in COVID-19. Germline V CDR1 and CDR2: WSHSY, SAAADI. V gave up 8 bases and J gave up 6 bases; unmatched junction bases: 9. This CDR3 has 15 residues. TCRdb keeps only in-frame clones here, not all; method: immunoSEQ multiplex PCR. The table has 65,000 or so clones, 76% seen once. The receptor comes from a woman aged 50 to 60 with active or convalescent COVID-19. The sample consisted of peripheral blood. The chain combines TRBV10-2 with TRBJ1-5; 11 nucleotides match TRBD1. The CDR3 DNA reads TGCGCCAGCCGAATCGGACAGGGGGCTGGTCAGCCCCAGCATTTT. This translates into CASRIGQGAGQPQHF.